Reported below is one TCR beta chain. Generated by immunoSEQ multiplex PCR, the TCRdb table keeps only in-frame clones and is missing some. This table has hundreds of thousands of clones, around four fifths appearing once. CDR3 length equals 15 residues. Trimming left V 5 bases short and J 0 bases short, with 11 bases between. Germline values: CDR1 SGHTA, CDR2 FQGNSA. This entry is derived from a study of shared clonotypes between healthy human individuals. The sequenced material came from memory CD4+ T cells sorted from blood. Subset described: CD45RA-negative fraction. This rearrangement joins TRBV7-2 to TRBJ1-3, with D hard to call. The clonotype was recovered from a woman aged 25 to 39 in good health. The CDR3 here is CASSISGVSGNTIYF. For the CDR3, the DNA is TGTGCCAGCAGCATTTCCGGGGTCTCTGGAAACACCATATATTTT.